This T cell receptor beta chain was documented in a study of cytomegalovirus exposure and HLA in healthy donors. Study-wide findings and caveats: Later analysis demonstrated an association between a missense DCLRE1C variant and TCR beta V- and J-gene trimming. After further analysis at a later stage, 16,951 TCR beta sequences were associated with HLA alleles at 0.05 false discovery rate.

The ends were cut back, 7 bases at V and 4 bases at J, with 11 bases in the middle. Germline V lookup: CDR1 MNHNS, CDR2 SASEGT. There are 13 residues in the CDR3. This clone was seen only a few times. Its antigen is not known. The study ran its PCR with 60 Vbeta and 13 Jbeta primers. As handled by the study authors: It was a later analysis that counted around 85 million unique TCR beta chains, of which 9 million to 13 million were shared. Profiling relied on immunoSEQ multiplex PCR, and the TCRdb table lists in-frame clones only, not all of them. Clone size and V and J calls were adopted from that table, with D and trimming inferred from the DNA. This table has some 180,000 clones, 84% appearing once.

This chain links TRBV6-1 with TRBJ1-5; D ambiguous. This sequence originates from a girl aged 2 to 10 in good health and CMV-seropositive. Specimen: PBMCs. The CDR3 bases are TGTGCCAGCATCGAGACACGTAATCAGCCCCAGCATTTT. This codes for CASIETRNQPQHF.